The rows below give T cell receptor beta chains drawn from one sample of a study of T-cell reconstitution after alpha-beta-depleted transplantation in children. From the PCR reads, TCRdb called clonotypes with MiXCR, one entry per CDR3 protein. The sample consists of roughly 500,000 distinct CDR3 sequences, approximately 12% of them appearing once. The material was PBMCs from the stem cell graft donor, obtained from the stem cell graft. The receptors were sampled from a human donor who donated a stem cell graft to a child with combined immunodeficiency. CDR3s include the opening cysteine and the closing phenylalanine or tryptophan. The D gene is left open where the match is weak. Clone size is given for some rows only: seen once, a few or many times, or a class if the clone is expanded.

v_call,j_call,clone_size,d_call,cdr3_aa,cdr3_nt
TRBV9,TRBJ2-1,few,TRBD2,CASRVNSGRYIYNEQFF,TGTGCCAGCAGGGTTAATAGCGGGAGATATATCTACAATGAGCAGTTCTTC
TRBV7-8,TRBJ2-1,NA,NA,CASSLGILSPHNEQFF,TGTGCCAGCAGCTTAGGTATCCTAAGTCCTCACAATGAGCAGTTCTTC
TRBV4-2,TRBJ2-1,few,NA,CASSQTGPGEQFF,TGTGCCAGCAGCCAAACGGGTCCGGGTGAGCAGTTCTTC
TRBV7-9,TRBJ2-1,NA,TRBD2,CASSYGGAFLYEQFF,TGTGCCAGCAGCTACGGGGGGGCTTTCCTCTATGAGCAGTTCTTC
TRBV27,TRBJ2-7,many,TRBD1,CASSHRQGSQYF,TGTGCCAGCAGTCACAGACAGGGGTCACAGTACTTC
TRBV11-2,TRBJ1-2,NA,NA,CASSNSGGYTF,TGTGCCAGCAGCAACTCGGGCGGCTACACCTTC
TRBV5-3,TRBJ1-3,NA,NA,CARSRRAGNTIYF,TGTGCCAGAAGCCGGAGGGCTGGAAACACCATATATTTT
TRBV5-1,TRBJ2-1,few,TRBD1,CASRSGTGGASLYNEQFF,TGCGCCAGCAGGTCCGGGACAGGGGGCGCATCCCTCTACAATGAGCAGTTCTTC
TRBV11-3,TRBJ1-3,few,NA,CASSLLPGATLNTIYF,TGTGCCAGCAGCCTCCTTCCGGGGGCGACCCTAAACACCATATATTTT
TRBV24-1,TRBJ2-3,many,TRBD1,CATSDGDSSTDTQYF,TGTGCCACCAGTGATGGGGACAGTAGCACAGATACGCAGTATTTT
TRBV6-5,TRBJ1-4,many,NA,CASSYSLGGSNEKLFF,TGTGCCAGCAGTTACTCTCTCGGGGGTTCTAATGAAAAACTGTTTTTT
TRBV4-2,TRBJ2-7,many,NA,CASTSVATSEQYF,TGTGCCAGCACCTCAGTAGCGACGAGTGAGCAGTACTTC
TRBV12-3/TRBV12-4,TRBJ1-5,NA,NA,CASSLGVRGGVQPQHF,TGTGCCAGCAGTTTGGGGGTAAGGGGGGGCGTTCAGCCCCAGCATTTT
TRBV6-2/TRBV6-3,TRBJ1-1,few,TRBD1,CASKKGQGAEAFF,TGTGCCAGCAAAAAGGGACAGGGGGCCGAAGCTTTCTTT
TRBV6-1,TRBJ1-2,NA,NA,CASSEVPVLGYTF,TGTGCCAGCAGTGAAGTCCCGGTTTTGGGCTACACCTTC
TRBV4-1,TRBJ2-3,few,TRBD2,CASSQTRTSGGADTQYF,TGCGCCAGCAGCCAGACTCGGACTAGCGGGGGGGCAGATACGCAGTATTTT
TRBV7-9,TRBJ2-7,NA,NA,CASSLEEAVPGEQYF,TGTGCCAGCAGCTTAGAAGAAGCGGTCCCCGGCGAGCAGTACTTC
TRBV4-1,TRBJ2-1,few,TRBD2,CASSQEASGSDEQFF,TGCGCCAGCAGCCAAGAAGCTAGCGGGAGCGATGAGCAGTTCTTC
TRBV6-5,TRBJ2-7,NA,NA,CASSYSAQVPSYEQYF,TGTGCCAGCAGTTACTCAGCGCAGGTACCTTCCTACGAGCAGTACTTC
TRBV6-1,TRBJ1-1,few,TRBD1,CASRLQGSNTEAFF,TGTGCCAGCAGGCTACAGGGGTCGAACACTGAAGCTTTCTTT